One sample yielded the 10 T cell receptor beta chains listed below, sequenced in a study of early T cells in non-severe SARS-CoV-2 infection. TCRdb passed the 5' RACE reads through MiXCR, listing each CDR3 protein once. Among under 60,000 distinct CDR3 sequences listed, about 13% were seen once. The sample was whole blood. The receptors originated from an adult who was a healthcare worker with PCR-confirmed SARS-CoV-2 infection or an uninfected control (not recorded which).

This clonotype was seen a handful of times. This chain links TRBV7-6 with TRBJ1-6; TRBD1 aligns across 9 bases. The germline V gene has CDR1 SGHVS and CDR2 FNYEAQ. The CDR3 has 16 amino acids. V was clipped by 5 bases and J by 4 bases; unmatched bases: 6. CDR3 sequence (DNA): TGTGCCAGCAGCCCACAGGGACAGGGATATAATTCACCCCTCCACTTT. This sequence encodes CASSPQGQGYNSPLHF.

This clonotype was detected many times. The J gene is TRBJ1-5, the V gene TRBV2; D remains ambiguous. The length of the CDR3 is 12 residues. Germline values: CDR1 SNHLY, CDR2 FYNNEI. Trimming took off 1 base at V and 6 bases at J, with 4 bases between the two ends. CDR3 nucleotides: TGTGCCAGCAGTGAAGACGTTCAGCCCCAGCATTTT. Amino acids: CASSEDVQPQHF.

This clonotype was counted at least ten times. The chain links TRBV2 to TRBJ2-5; 9 bases map to TRBD2. This CDR3 is built from 12 residues. Germline CDR1 and CDR2: SNHLY and FYNNEI. V was clipped by 10 bases and J by 5 bases; unmatched bases: 5. CDR3 loop: CATRGTSETQYF. In DNA form, the CDR3 reads TGTGCCACCAGGGGGACTAGCGAGACCCAGTACTTC. Looking up the rest from reference TRBV2 and TRBJ2-5 gives the full variable domain: EPEVTQTPSHQVTQMGQEVILRCVPISNHLYFYWYRQILGQKVEFLVSFYNNEISEKSEIFDDQFSVERPDGSNFTLKIRSTKLEDSAMYFCATRGTSETQYFGPGTRLLVL.

The sample holds many counts of this clonotype. V is TRBV29-1 and J is TRBJ1-2, with 9 bases that match TRBD1. Looked up from germline, CDR1 is SQVTM and CDR2 is ANQGSEA. This CDR3 comprises 13 residues. V was pared by 6 bases and J by 4 bases, with 6 bases of the junction left unmatched. The CDR3 DNA is TGCAGCGTCCCGGGACAGGGAGGCTATGGCTACACCTTC. This sequence encodes CSVPGQGGYGYTF. Drawing the rest from reference TRBV29-1 and TRBJ1-2, the complete variable domain is SAVISQKPSRDICQRGTSLTIQCQVDSQVTMMFWYRQQPGQSLTLIATANQGSEATYESGFVIDKFPISRPNLTFSTLTVSNMSPEDSSIYLCSVPGQGGYGYTFGSGTRLTVV.

This clonotype was seen a handful of times. The gene calls are TRBV9 and TRBJ1-6; the D gene is possibly TRBD1 (5 bases). CDR3 length: 13 residues. Germline values: CDR1 SGDLS, CDR2 YYNGEE. Trimming stripped 3 bases from V and 8 bases from J, with 9 bases between. CDR3 region: CASSDRQYSPLHF. The CDR3, as DNA: TGTGCCAGCAGCGACCGACAGTATTCACCCCTCCACTTT.

This clonotype was seen ten or more times. The chain employs TRBV24-1 and TRBJ2-3; D unresolved. In germline, CDR1 is KGHDR, CDR2 SFDVKD. The CDR3 covers 13 residues. Trimming stripped 4 bases from V and 2 bases from J, with 6 bases between. The CDR3 DNA is TGTGCCACCAGTGACACAGACACAGATACGCAGTATTTT. Its protein is CATSDTDTDTQYF.

This clonotype was detected a few times. The rearrangement joins TRBV4-2 to TRBJ1-1, with D possibly TRBD1 on 5 matching bases. V was trimmed by 4 bases and J by 3 bases, leaving 18 bases between them. The germline CDR1 and CDR2 sequences are LGHNA and YNFKEQ. This CDR3 has 16 amino acids. The CDR3 DNA reads TGTGCCAGCAGCCCTCGAGGCGCCAGGGATGACACTGAAGCTTTCTTT. Its protein product is CASSPRGARDDTEAFF.

This clonotype was detected ten times or more. The CDR3 protein is CASSQERQPTTGGYTF. The CDR3 nucleotides are TGCGCCAGCAGCCAAGAGCGGCAGCCCACTACGGGTGGCTACACCTTC. The V call is TRBV4-1, the J call TRBJ1-2, with D unclear. The CDR3 runs to 16 residues. Trimming pared 0 bases from V and 7 bases from J, leaving 18 bases between. Germline V gene lookup returns CDR1 MGHRA and CDR2 YSYEKL.

This clonotype was observed many times. The chain has TRBV5-1 and TRBJ1-6, with D unclear. V was cut by 5 bases and J by 3 bases, with 12 bases left in between. The V gene's germline CDR1 is SGHRS and CDR2 YFSETQ. The CDR3 runs 15 residues. For the CDR3, the DNA is TGCGCCAGCAGATCTGAGGACCGCTATAATTCACCCCTCCACTTT. Translated, it gives CASRSEDRYNSPLHF.

There are a few counts of this clonotype. This rearrangement joins TRBV28 to TRBJ1-5; D unresolved. V was trimmed by 10 bases and J by 4 bases, leaving 11 bases between them. Germline V gene lookup returns CDR1 MDHEN and CDR2 SYDVKM. CDR3 length equals 12 residues. DNA of the CDR3: TGTGCCACGACCAGGTCAAATCAGCCCCAGCATTTT. This sequence encodes CATTRSNQPQHF.